Sequencing of this TCR beta chain was carried out in a study of cytomegalovirus exposure and HLA in healthy donors. CDR1 is SGHRS, CDR2 YFSETQ, per germline. Trimming pared 4 bases from V and 0 bases from J, leaving 13 bases between. The CDR3 totals 16 residues. This PCR relied on a set of 60 Vbeta primers and 13 Jbeta primers. Assay: immunoSEQ multiplex PCR; the TCRdb copy retains only in-frame clones and omits some. Of about 73,000 clones in the sample, 75% are singletons; the top ten hold around 12%. As to this clone: Antigen: not known.

Study conclusions and caveats: When presence/absence was analysed, sequencing depth was taken to be roughly uniform across donors. In a later analysis, V- and J-gene trimming of beta chains associated with a DCLRE1C missense variant, replicated independently. Per published accounts, TCR beta sequences correctly predicted the HLA-A and HLA-B alleles of most subjects. Later, an analysis showed that TCR beta chains associated with HLA were more clonally expanded than others that were equally common.

Sequencing was performed on PBMCs. The V call is TRBV5-1, the J call TRBJ2-2; D might be TRBD1 (5 bases). This clonotype originated in a man between 65 and 85 years old in good health and CMV-seronegative. The CDR3 DNA sequence: TGCGCCAGCAGCCTCATGGACATCACGAACACCGGGGAGCTGTTTTTT. It codes for CASSLMDITNTGELFF.